A single sample is the source of the 15 T cell receptor beta chains below, sequenced in a study of T cells in Graves' hyperthyroidism and ophthalmopathy. The TCR beta CDR3 regions underwent amplification using RNA transcripts as the source. RT-PCR in the first round (using the HTBI primer set) targeted the TCR CDR3. TCRdb independently ran MiXCR on the multiplex PCR reads; one entry per CDR3 protein. Here the sample spans some 600,000 distinct CDR3 sequences, about 15% being singletons. What was sequenced was blood. The receptors come from a woman aged 30 to 39 with Graves' hyperthyroidism that later progressed to Graves' ophthalmopathy.

This clonotype was detected many times. The chain links TRBV12-3 or TRBV12-4 to TRBJ2-7, with 9 bases identical to TRBD1. This CDR3 contains 14 residues. Germline trimming cut 2 bases from V and 4 bases from J; bases unmatched to any gene: 3. The CDR3 bases are TGTGCCAGCAGTTTACGGGACAGGGCGTACGAGCAGTACTTC. As protein: CASSLRDRAYEQYF.

This clonotype came up many times. This chain connects TRBV10-3 to TRBJ2-7, with D unresolved. CDR3 length: 14 residues. Germline CDR1 ENHRY, CDR2 SYGVKD. The V end was cut by 2 bases, the J end by 7 bases, with 15 bases between. The CDR3 nucleotides read TGTGCCATCAGTGAGGAGGTGGTATTGGGGGAGCAGTACTTC. Translation: CAISEEVVLGEQYF.

At least ten counts were recorded for this clonotype. The chain has TRBV9 and TRBJ1-4, with a weak D call TRBD1 (5 bases). Per the germline V gene, CDR1 is SGDLS and CDR2 is YYNGEE. This CDR3 spans 14 amino acids. V shed 2 bases and J shed 8 bases, with 13 bases lying between them. In DNA form, the CDR3 reads TGTGCCAGCAGCGTGGGGGGTATGGAAGAAAAACTGTTTTTT. The encoded protein is CASSVGGMEEKLFF.

The chain has TRBV27 and TRBJ2-1; tentatively, D is TRBD2 (6 bases). The germline gives CDR1 MNHEY, CDR2 SMNVEV (reference sequence). There are 15 residues in the CDR3. Trimming took 4 bases from V and 9 from J, leaving 19 bases between them. CDR3 nucleotide sequence: TGTGCCAGCAGTTCGGGAACAGAGTTCGGGGGTGAGCAGTTCTTC. Amino acids: CASSSGTEFGGEQFF.

This clonotype was observed at least ten times. The J gene is TRBJ2-1, the V gene TRBV4-1; D is unresolved. This CDR3 contains 15 residues. Germline assignment: CDR1 MGHRA and CDR2 YSYEKL. Trimming removed 1 base at V and 4 bases at J, with 11 bases between. The CDR3 nucleotides are TGCGCCAGCAGCCAAGTAGGGTCACTTTACAATGAGCAGTTCTTC. It encodes CASSQVGSLYNEQFF.

The chain employs TRBV18 and TRBJ2-7; 8 nucleotides agree with TRBD2. The CDR3 sequence is 16 residues long. CDR1 is KGHSH and CDR2 is LQKENI in the germline V gene. The trim removed 2 bases at V and 0 bases at J, leaving 6 bases unmatched. The CDR3 spells CASSPGSGSSSYEQYF. Here the CDR3 DNA reads TGTGCCAGCTCACCAGGGAGCGGGAGCAGCTCCTACGAGCAGTACTTC.

The gene calls are TRBV3-1 and TRBJ2-7; 7 nucleotides agree with TRBD1. This CDR3 is built from 15 residues. Germline V CDR1 and CDR2: LGHDT, YNNKEL (reference sequence). V shed 4 bases and J 2 bases; nucleotides not matched to a gene: 8. The CDR3 nucleotides read TGTGCCAGCAGCCGACAGGGTTCCAGCCCCTACGAGCAGTACTTC. Its protein product is CASSRQGSSPYEQYF.

The genes are TRBV10-3 and TRBJ2-3; TRBD1 agrees at 8 bases. The CDR3 runs 16 residues. V lost 4 bases and J lost 9; bases outside the gene matches: 15. CDR1 and CDR2 (germline): ENHRY, SYGVKD. CDR3 nucleotide sequence: TGTGCCATCAGTGGCCAGGCCGGACAGGGTGGTTCAACGCAGTATTTT. This gives the protein CAISGQAGQGGSTQYF.

About this clonotype: The junction does not match germline at one end; this may be a read error. The chain recombines TRBV7-3 with TRBJ2-3, with D tentatively TRBD1 (5 bases). There are 13 residues in the CDR3. Germline CDR1 is SGHTA and CDR2 is FQGTGA. The CDR3 spells CASSSTPTDTQYF. For the CDR3, the DNA is TGTGCCAGCAGCTCCACGCCGACAGACACGCAGTATTTT.

The chain employs TRBV29-1 and TRBJ2-1; TRBD2 might be the D (6 bases). V shed 5 bases and J shed 5 bases, with 13 bases lying between them. The CDR3 has 13 amino acids. Germline assignment: CDR1 SQVTM and CDR2 ANQGSEA. CDR3 region: CSVPSVGDNEQFF. The CDR3 nucleotides are TGCAGCGTTCCTAGCGTTGGGGACAATGAGCAGTTCTTC.

The chain joins TRBV6-1 to TRBJ1-4; D remains ambiguous. Deletions cut 7 bases from V and 5 bases from J, with 11 bases between. The CDR3 has 13 residues. From germline, CDR1 is MNHNS and CDR2 SASEGT. Written as DNA, the CDR3 is TGTGCCAGCACTGGGAGCCCAAATGAAAAACTGTTTTTT. It codes for CASTGSPNEKLFF.

This clonotype appeared many times. V and J are TRBV6-2 or TRBV6-3 and TRBJ2-3; D may be TRBD2 (5 bases). CDR3 length: 13 residues. CDR1 and CDR2 (germline): MNHEY, SVGEGT. Between the trimmed V and J ends, which lost 7 bases and 4 bases, there was a span of 12 bases. Here the CDR3 DNA reads TGTGCCAGCACCCTGGACGGGGCAGATACGCAGTATTTT. Translating it yields CASTLDGADTQYF.

This clonotype was seen repeatedly, ten times or more. The chain recombines TRBV2 with TRBJ2-1; D may be TRBD1 or TRBD2 (6 bases each). V was shortened by 6 bases and J by 3 bases, with 21 bases between the two germline ends. From germline, CDR1 is SNHLY and CDR2 FYNNEI. CDR3 size: 17 residues. The CDR3 spells CASSWGLLAERYNEQFF. CDR3 bases: TGTGCCAGCAGCTGGGGGCTGTTAGCGGAGCGCTACAATGAGCAGTTCTTC.

This clonotype has a count of ten or more. The chain uses TRBV7-4 and TRBJ1-1, with a tentative D call TRBD1 (5 bases). The CDR3 sequence is 16 residues long. Germline CDR1 SGHVT, CDR2 SQSDAQ. V lost 4 bases to trimming and J lost 1 base, with 16 bases between them. In DNA, the CDR3 is TGTGCCAGCAGCTCACGTCTCGACAGTGGGAACACTGAAGCTTTCTTT. Its translation is CASSSRLDSGNTEAFF. The complete variable domain, with remaining parts taken from reference TRBV7-4 and TRBJ1-1, reads GAGVSQSPRYKVAKRGRDVALRCDSISGHVTLYWYRQTLGQGSEVLTYSQSDAQRDKSGRPSGRFSAERPERSVSTLKIQRTEQGDSAVYLCASSSRLDSGNTEAFFGQGTRLTVV.

J is TRBJ2-7 and V is TRBV4-3; 11 nucleotides align to TRBD2. After removal of 0 bases from V and 0 bases from J, the junction contained 10 bases not matched to a gene. The CDR3 extends over 19 amino acids. Germline CDR1 is LGHNA and CDR2 is YSLEER. CDR3 nucleotides: TGCGCCAGCAGCCAAGAGTCCCTAGCGGGAGGATTCAGCTCCTACGAGCAGTACTTC. Its protein product is CASSQESLAGGFSSYEQYF.